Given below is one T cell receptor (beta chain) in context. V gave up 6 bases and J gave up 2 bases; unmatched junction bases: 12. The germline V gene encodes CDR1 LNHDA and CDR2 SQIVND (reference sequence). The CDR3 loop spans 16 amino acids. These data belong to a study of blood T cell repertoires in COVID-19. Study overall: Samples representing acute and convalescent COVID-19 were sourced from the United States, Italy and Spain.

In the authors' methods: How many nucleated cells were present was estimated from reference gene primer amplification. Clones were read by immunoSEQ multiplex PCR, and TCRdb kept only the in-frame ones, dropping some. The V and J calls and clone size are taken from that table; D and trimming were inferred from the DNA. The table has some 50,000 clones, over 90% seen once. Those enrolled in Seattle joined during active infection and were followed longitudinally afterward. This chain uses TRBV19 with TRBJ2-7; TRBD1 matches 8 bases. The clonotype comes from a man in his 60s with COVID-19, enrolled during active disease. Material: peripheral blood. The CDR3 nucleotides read TGTGCCAGTAGCCGGGGCAAAGGACAGGGAACCTACGAGCAGTACTTC. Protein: CASSRGKGQGTYEQYF.